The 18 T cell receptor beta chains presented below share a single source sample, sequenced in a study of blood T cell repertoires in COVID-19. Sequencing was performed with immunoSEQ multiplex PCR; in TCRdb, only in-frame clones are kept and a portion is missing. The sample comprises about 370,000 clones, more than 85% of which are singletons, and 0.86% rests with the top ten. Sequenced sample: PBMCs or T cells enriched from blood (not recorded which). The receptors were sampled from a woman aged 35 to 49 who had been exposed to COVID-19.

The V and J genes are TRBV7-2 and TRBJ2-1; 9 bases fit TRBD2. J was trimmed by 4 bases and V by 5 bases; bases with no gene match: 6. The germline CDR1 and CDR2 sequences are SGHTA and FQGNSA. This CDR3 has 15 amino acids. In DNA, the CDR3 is TGTGCCAGCAGCCCTTCTAGCGGGATATACAATGAGCAGTTCTTC. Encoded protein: CASSPSSGIYNEQFF.

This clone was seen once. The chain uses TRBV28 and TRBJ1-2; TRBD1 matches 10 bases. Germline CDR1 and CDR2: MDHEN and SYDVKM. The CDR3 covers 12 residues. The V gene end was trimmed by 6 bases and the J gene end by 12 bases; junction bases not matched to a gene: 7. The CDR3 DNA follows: TGTGCCAGCAGAACCGGGACAGGGGTAAACACCTTC. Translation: CASRTGTGVNTF.

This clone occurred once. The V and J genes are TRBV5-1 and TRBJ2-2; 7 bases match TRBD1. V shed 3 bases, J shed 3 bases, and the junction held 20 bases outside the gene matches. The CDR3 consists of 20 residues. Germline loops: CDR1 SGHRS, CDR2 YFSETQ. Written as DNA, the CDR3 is TGCGCCAGCAGCTCTCCTATGGGTGGTACAGGGGCGATACACACCGGGGAGCTGTTTTTT. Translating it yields CASSSPMGGTGAIHTGELFF. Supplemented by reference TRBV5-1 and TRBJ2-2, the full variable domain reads KAGVTQTPRYLIKTRGQQVTLSCSPISGHRSVSWYQQTPGQGLQFLFEYFSETQRNKGNFPGRFSGRQFSNSRSEMNVSTLELGDSALYLCASSSPMGGTGAIHTGELFFGEGSRLTVL.

CDR3 in amino acids: CASSKSPQGGNQPQHF. CDR3 DNA: TGTGCCAGCAGTAAATCCCCTCAGGGGGGCAATCAGCCCCAGCATTTT. This chain uses TRBV27 with TRBJ1-5; 7 bases fit TRBD1. Germline CDR1 and CDR2: MNHEY and SMNVEV (reference sequence). The CDR3 is made up of 16 amino acids. J gave up 2 bases and V 5 bases, and 9 bases lay outside the gene matches.

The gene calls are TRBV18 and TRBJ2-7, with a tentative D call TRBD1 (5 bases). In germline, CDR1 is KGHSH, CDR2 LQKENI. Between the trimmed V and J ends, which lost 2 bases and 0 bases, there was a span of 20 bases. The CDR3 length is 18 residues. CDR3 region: CASSPRVSGSSFSYEQYF. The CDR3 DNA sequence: TGTGCCAGCTCACCAAGGGTATCAGGGTCCAGCTTCTCCTACGAGCAGTACTTC.

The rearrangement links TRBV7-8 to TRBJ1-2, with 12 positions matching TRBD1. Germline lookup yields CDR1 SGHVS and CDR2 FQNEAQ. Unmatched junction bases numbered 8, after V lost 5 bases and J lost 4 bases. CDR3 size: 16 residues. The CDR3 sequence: CASSRGTGGAGYGYTF. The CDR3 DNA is TGTGCCAGCAGCCGAGGGACAGGGGGCGCGGGCTATGGCTACACCTTC.

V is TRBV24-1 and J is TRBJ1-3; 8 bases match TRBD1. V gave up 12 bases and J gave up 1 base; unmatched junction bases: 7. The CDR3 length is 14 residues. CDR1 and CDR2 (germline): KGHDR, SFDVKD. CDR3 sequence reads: CAPGDRLSGNTIYF. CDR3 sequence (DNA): TGTGCCCCGGGGGACAGGTTATCTGGAAACACCATATATTTT.

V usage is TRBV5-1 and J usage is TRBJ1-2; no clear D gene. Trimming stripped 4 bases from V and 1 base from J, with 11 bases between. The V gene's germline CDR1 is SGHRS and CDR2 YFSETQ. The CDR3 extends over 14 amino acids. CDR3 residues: CASSVDRGNYGYTF. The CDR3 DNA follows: TGCGCCAGCAGCGTCGACCGGGGTAACTATGGCTACACCTTC.

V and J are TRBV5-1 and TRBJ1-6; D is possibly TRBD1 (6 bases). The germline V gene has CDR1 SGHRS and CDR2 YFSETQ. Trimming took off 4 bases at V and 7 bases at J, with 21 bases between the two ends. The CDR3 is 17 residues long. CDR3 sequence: CASSPSTGNLRNSPLHF. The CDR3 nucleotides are TGCGCCAGCAGCCCTTCGACAGGAAACCTAAGGAATTCACCCCTCCACTTT.

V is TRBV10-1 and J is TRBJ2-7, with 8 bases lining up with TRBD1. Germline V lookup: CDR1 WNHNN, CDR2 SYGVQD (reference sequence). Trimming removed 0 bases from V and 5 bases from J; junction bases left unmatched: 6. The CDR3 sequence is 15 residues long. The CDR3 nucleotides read TGCGCCAGCAGTGAGTCCAGGGGGCAGGCGGACGAGCAGTACTTC. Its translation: CASSESRGQADEQYF.

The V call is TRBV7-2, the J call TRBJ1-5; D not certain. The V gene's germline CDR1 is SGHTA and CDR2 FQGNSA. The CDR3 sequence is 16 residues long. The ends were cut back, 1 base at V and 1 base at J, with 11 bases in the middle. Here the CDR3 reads CASSLVASTSNQPQHF. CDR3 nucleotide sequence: TGTGCCAGCAGCTTAGTAGCCAGCACCAGCAATCAGCCCCAGCATTTT.

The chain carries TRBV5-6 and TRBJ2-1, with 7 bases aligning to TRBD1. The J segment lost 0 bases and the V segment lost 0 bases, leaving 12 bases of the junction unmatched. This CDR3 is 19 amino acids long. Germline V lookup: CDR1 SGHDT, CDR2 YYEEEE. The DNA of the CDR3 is TGTGCCAGCAGCTTGGCGGGCTCGGGACAGCGCATCTCCTACAATGAGCAGTTCTTC. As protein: CASSLAGSGQRISYNEQFF.

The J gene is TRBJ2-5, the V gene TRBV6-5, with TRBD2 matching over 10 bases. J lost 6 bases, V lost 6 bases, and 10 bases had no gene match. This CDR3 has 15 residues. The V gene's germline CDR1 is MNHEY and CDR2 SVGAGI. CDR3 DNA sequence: TGTGCCAGCAGGGACCGAGCGGGAGGGCCCCAGACCCAGTACTTC. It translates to CASRDRAGGPQTQYF.

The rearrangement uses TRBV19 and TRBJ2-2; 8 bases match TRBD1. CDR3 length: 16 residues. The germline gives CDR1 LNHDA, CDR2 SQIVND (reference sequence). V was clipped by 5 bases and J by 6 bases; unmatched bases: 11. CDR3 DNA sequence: TGTGCCAGTAGTTTCCTACAGGACAGGGTAGCCGGGGAGCTGTTTTTT. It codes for CASSFLQDRVAGELFF.

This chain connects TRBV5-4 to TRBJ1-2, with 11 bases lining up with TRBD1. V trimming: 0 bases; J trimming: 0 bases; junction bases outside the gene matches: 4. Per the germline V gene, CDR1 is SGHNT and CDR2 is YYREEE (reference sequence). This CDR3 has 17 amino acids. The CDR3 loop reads CASSLGRGQGANYGYTF. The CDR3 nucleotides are TGTGCCAGCAGCTTGGGGAGGGGACAGGGGGCTAACTATGGCTACACCTTC. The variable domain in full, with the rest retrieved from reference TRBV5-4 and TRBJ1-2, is ETGVTQSPTHLIKTRGQQVTLRCSSQSGHNTVSWYQQALGQGPQFIFQYYREEENGRGNFPPRFSGLQFPNYSSELNVNALELDDSALYLCASSLGRGQGANYGYTFGSGTRLTVV.

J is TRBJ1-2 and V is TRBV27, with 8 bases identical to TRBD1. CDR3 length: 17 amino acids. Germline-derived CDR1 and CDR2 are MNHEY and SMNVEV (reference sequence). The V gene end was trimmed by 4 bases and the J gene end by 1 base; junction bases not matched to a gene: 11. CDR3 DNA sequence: TGTGCCAGCAGTTCCCCGGGACAGGTCGGATTTAACTATGGCTACACCTTC. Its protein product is CASSSPGQVGFNYGYTF.

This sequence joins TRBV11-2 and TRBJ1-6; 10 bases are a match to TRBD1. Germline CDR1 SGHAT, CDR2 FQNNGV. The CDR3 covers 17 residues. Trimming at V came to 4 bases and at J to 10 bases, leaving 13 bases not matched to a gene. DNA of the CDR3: TGTGCCAGCAGCTCTTCGGACAGGGGGGTTTTGAGGTCACCCCTCCACTTT. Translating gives CASSSSDRGVLRSPLHF.

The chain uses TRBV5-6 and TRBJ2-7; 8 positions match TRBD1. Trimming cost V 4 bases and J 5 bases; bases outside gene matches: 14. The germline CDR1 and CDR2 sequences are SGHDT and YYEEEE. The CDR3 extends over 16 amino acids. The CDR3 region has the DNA TGTGCCAGCAGCCTAACTGGAAGGACAGGGAGCAACGAGCAGTACTTC. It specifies CASSLTGRTGSNEQYF.